These 19 T cell receptor beta chains were sequenced from one sample in a study of blood T cells in healthy people across ages. The authors ran a second PCR of roughly 7 to 11 cycles using a sample-barcoded 5' primer and a J-beta primer mix. TCRdb re-derived calls from the 5' RACE reads in MiXCR, one entry per CDR3 protein. The profile shows approximately 900,000 distinct CDR3 sequences, around 49% of them singletons. The sequenced material came from blood. These receptors were taken from a man aged 25-40 years in good health.

The V gene is TRBV20-1, the J gene TRBJ2-4; 8 bases match TRBD1. The CDR3 loop spans 15 amino acids. Looked up from germline, CDR1 is DFQATT and CDR2 is SNEGSKA (reference sequence). Trimming cost V 2 bases and J 5 bases; bases outside gene matches: 8. In DNA, the CDR3 is TGCAGTGCTAGACCGAGGACAGGGTGGCAAAACATTCAGTACTTC. This translates into CSARPRTGWQNIQYF.

In its sample, this clonotype was seen a few times. The chain is built from TRBV11-1 and TRBJ2-5; 8 bases align to TRBD1. The CDR3 totals 16 residues. Germline V gene sequence: CDR1 SGHAT, CDR2 FQDESV (reference sequence). The ends lost 3 bases at V and 0 bases at J; junction bases unmatched: 6. Written as DNA, the CDR3 is TGTGCCAGCAGCTTCCGGACAGGGATGAACCAAGAGACCCAGTACTTC. Translated, it gives CASSFRTGMNQETQYF.

This clonotype was detected once. V is TRBV5-1 and J is TRBJ2-3, with unresolved D. This CDR3 region has 13 residues. Germline CDR1 SGHRS, CDR2 YFSETQ. V was trimmed by 4 bases and J by 4 bases, leaving 10 bases between them. The CDR3 DNA reads as TGCGCCAGCAGCGCATCCTGGTCAGATACGCAGTATTTT. It codes for CASSASWSDTQYF.

V is TRBV5-5 and J is TRBJ1-5; D is ambiguous. V lost 1 base and J 5 bases, leaving 7 bases between the germline ends. The CDR3 contains 13 residues. Looked up from germline, CDR1 is SGHKS and CDR2 is YYEKEE (reference sequence). The CDR3 reads CASSLMDYQPQHF. CDR3 DNA sequence: TGTGCCAGCAGCTTGATGGATTATCAGCCCCAGCATTTT.

This clonotype was picked up a small number of times. The J gene is TRBJ1-2, the V gene TRBV6-5; TRBD1 matches 7 bases. V was pared by 6 bases and J by 8 bases, with 15 bases of the junction left unmatched. The germline gives CDR1 MNHEY, CDR2 SVGAGI. The CDR3 sequence is 15 residues long. The chain's CDR3 is CASSLTLTGVKGYTF. CDR3 DNA: TGTGCCAGCAGCCTAACCCTCACAGGGGTGAAAGGCTACACCTTC.

The chain employs TRBV4-3 and TRBJ1-2, with D perhaps matching TRBD1 (5 bases). Between the trimmed V and J ends, which lost 0 bases and 9 bases, there was a span of 14 bases. CDR3 length equals 14 residues. The germline gives CDR1 LGHNA, CDR2 YSLEER. CDR3 sequence reads: CASSQDRQGRSYTF. In DNA, the CDR3 is TGCGCCAGCAGCCAAGATAGGCAGGGAAGAAGCTACACCTTC.

J is TRBJ1-6 and V is TRBV7-2, with 9 bases lining up with TRBD1. The CDR3 loop spans 19 amino acids. The V segment lost 1 base and the J segment 0 bases; nucleotides outside the gene matches: 7. Germline V lookup: CDR1 SGHTA, CDR2 FQGNSA. The DNA for the CDR3 is TGTGCCAGCAGCTTAGTCATGGGGACAGGGTTCTCCTATAATTCACCCCTCCACTTT. Residues: CASSLVMGTGFSYNSPLHF.

As for this clonotype: The junction does not match germline at one end; this may be a read error. V is TRBV4-2 and J is TRBJ2-5; D is possibly TRBD2 (7 bases). The J call may be wrong; the DNA end is better matched by TRBJ2-7. The CDR3 is 16 residues long. Germline V gene sequence: CDR1 LGHNA, CDR2 YNFKEQ. The CDR3 protein is CVSSHSLRGLGLEQYF. The CDR3, as DNA: TGTGTCAGCAGCCATTCACTGCGGGGGCTCGGCCTCGAGCAGTACTTC.

This chain joins TRBV7-2 and TRBJ1-4; D not resolved. Germline lookup yields CDR1 SGHTA and CDR2 FQGNSA. V lost 5 bases to trimming and J lost 3 bases, with 13 bases between them. This CDR3 is built from 15 residues. CDR3 residues: CASSPGPEANEKLFF. CDR3 coding DNA: TGTGCCAGCAGCCCCGGGCCAGAAGCTAATGAAAAACTGTTTTTT.

This chain uses TRBV20-1 with TRBJ1-2; D is uncertain. Trimming pared 6 bases from V and 0 bases from J, leaving 11 bases between. Germline V gene lookup returns CDR1 DFQATT and CDR2 SNEGSKA (reference sequence). The CDR3 spans 13 residues. CDR3 sequence reads: CSAAAVANYGYTF. CDR3 coding DNA: TGCAGTGCCGCCGCCGTAGCTAACTATGGCTACACCTTC.

This clonotype was counted a few times. This chain uses TRBV5-1 with TRBJ2-1, with TRBD1 matching 7 bases. This CDR3 contains 15 residues. The J segment lost 8 bases and the V segment lost 3 bases, leaving 11 bases of the junction unmatched. Germline CDR1 SGHRS, CDR2 YFSETQ. The CDR3 here is CASSSPNTGDDEQFF. In DNA form, the CDR3 reads TGCGCCAGCAGCTCGCCCAATACAGGGGACGATGAGCAGTTCTTC. Full variable domain (missing parts from reference TRBV5-1 and TRBJ2-1): KAGVTQTPRYLIKTRGQQVTLSCSPISGHRSVSWYQQTPGQGLQFLFEYFSETQRNKGNFPGRFSGRQFSNSRSEMNVSTLELGDSALYLCASSSPNTGDDEQFFGPGTRLTVL.

The CDR3 nucleotides read TGTGCCGCCGGGACAGGGAACACTGAAGCTTTCTTT. Its translation is CAAGTGNTEAFF. This chain connects TRBV15 to TRBJ1-1; 8 nucleotides match TRBD1. CDR1 and CDR2 from the germline V gene are LNHNV and YYDKDF (reference sequence). After removal of 11 bases from V and 1 base from J, the junction contained 3 bases not matched to a gene. This CDR3 is built from 12 residues. Filled out from reference TRBV15 and TRBJ1-1, the complete variable domain reads DAMVIQNPRYQVTQFGKPVTLSCSQTLNHNVMYWYQQKSSQAPKLLFHYYDKDFNNEADTPDNFQSRRPNTSFCFLDIRSPGLGDTAMYLCAAGTGNTEAFFGQGTRLTVV.

J is TRBJ2-1 and V is TRBV5-1; D might be TRBD1 (9 bases). This CDR3 has 16 amino acids. V gave up 4 bases and J gave up 1 base, with 15 bases separating them. Germline V gene sequence: CDR1 SGHRS, CDR2 YFSETQ. CDR3 DNA: TGCGCCAGCAGCCCGGGAGGGACAGGGTCCTACAATGAGCAGTTCTTC. It specifies CASSPGGTGSYNEQFF.

The chain is built from TRBV10-3 and TRBJ2-3; TRBD2 matches 12 bases. CDR3 length: 16 residues. After removal of 7 bases from V and 2 bases from J, the junction contained 7 bases not matched to a gene. From germline, CDR1 is ENHRY and CDR2 SYGVKD. CDR3 nucleotides: TGTGCCATCACCAAAGGGACTAGCGGGTCCACAGATACGCAGTATTTT. Translation gives CAITKGTSGSTDTQYF.

The chain recombines TRBV4-1 with TRBJ2-5; 8 bases fit TRBD2. CDR3 length: 15 amino acids. V shed 1 base and J 2 bases; nucleotides not matched to a gene: 3. The germline V gene has CDR1 MGHRA and CDR2 YSYEKL. The CDR3 loop reads CASSQVSGDQETQYF. CDR3 DNA: TGCGCCAGCAGCCAAGTTAGCGGGGATCAAGAGACCCAGTACTTC.

The chain is built from TRBV20-1 and TRBJ2-1; D is unresolved. The germline CDR1 and CDR2 sequences are DFQATT and SNEGSKA (reference sequence). The V gene lost 6 bases and the J gene lost 8 bases, with 11 bases spanning the gap. There are 11 residues in the CDR3. CDR3 loop: CSATYRDEQFF. CDR3 nucleotides: TGCAGTGCGACCTATAGGGATGAGCAGTTCTTC.

This clonotype was seen more than once but under ten times. The J gene is TRBJ2-3, the V gene TRBV7-2, with D unclear. The CDR3 is 15 residues long. Trimming left V 2 bases short and J 1 base short, with 10 bases between. In germline, CDR1 is SGHTA, CDR2 FQGNSA. The CDR3 loop reads CASSLPALGTDTQYF. CDR3 DNA sequence: TGTGCCAGCAGCTTACCGGCGCTAGGCACAGATACGCAGTATTTT.

This sequence joins TRBV5-1 and TRBJ2-1, with D perhaps matching TRBD2 (5 bases). Trimming cost V 2 bases and J 5 bases, with 11 bases left between them. Germline CDR1 is SGHRS and CDR2 is YFSETQ. The CDR3 spans 14 residues. The CDR3 reads CASSFLAQNNEQFF. The CDR3, as DNA: TGCGCCAGCAGCTTCCTAGCCCAGAACAATGAGCAGTTCTTC.

The V call is TRBV20-1, the J call TRBJ2-7; 10 bases map to TRBD2. Losses at the gene ends were 2 bases for V and 7 bases for J; bases not matched to a gene: 17. The CDR3 length is 17 residues. The V gene's germline CDR1 is DFQATT and CDR2 SNEGSKA (reference sequence). The CDR3 protein is CSARWRSRTSGYNEQYF. In DNA form, the CDR3 reads TGCAGTGCTAGATGGAGGAGTAGGACTAGCGGCTACAATGAGCAGTACTTC.